These T cell receptor beta chains were read from a single sample in a study of cytomegalovirus exposure and HLA in healthy donors. Assay: immunoSEQ multiplex PCR; the TCRdb copy retains only in-frame clones and omits some. The data hold some 250,000 clones, with less than 95% observed a single time. The material sequenced was PBMCs. These receptors all stem from a woman aged 30 to 39 in good health and CMV-seronegative. Each CDR3 is given with its conserved first and last residue. Fields, in order: J gene, V gene, CDR3 protein.

TRBJ2-3	TRBV9	CASSGRTSGSADTQYF
TRBJ2-3	TRBV9	CASSGSGGTDTQYF
TRBJ1-2	TRBV28	CASSSPQGGSYGYTF
TRBJ1-5	TRBV28	CASSLGGLNQPQHF
TRBJ2-7	TRBV4-3	CASKPGLAGGNGYEQYF
TRBJ2-7	TRBV4-3	CASSQEMGHEQYF
TRBJ1-2	TRBV5-1	CASSSREPNYGYTF
TRBJ2-7	TRBV5-4	CASSSRGSEQYF
TRBJ2-7	TRBV5-4	CASSLGRALPWEQYF
TRBJ2-5	TRBV27	CASSLSSLAGGWETQYF
TRBJ2-7	TRBV7-2	CASSLGLAGGLEQYF
TRBJ2-7	TRBV11-2	CASSFDRGRHYEQYF
TRBJ2-3	TRBV6-1	CAAAPIDTQYF
TRBJ2-1	TRBV7-9	CASSQTGGHYNEQFF
TRBJ2-7	TRBV9	CASSAGSGIPYEQYF
TRBJ1-1	TRBV18	CASQTQVGRAEAFF
TRBJ2-3	TRBV28	CASSSQFLSTDTQYF
TRBJ2-7	TRBV6-5	CASSEGYEQYF
TRBJ2-7	TRBV6-1	CASKHYEQYF
TRBJ2-7	TRBV9	CASSSGTASYEQYF
TRBJ2-7	TRBV28	CASSFSYRSYGEQYF
TRBJ2-7	TRBV6-5	CASSYFREGEQYF
TRBJ2-1	TRBV7-6	CASSNLDRGFNEQFF
TRBJ1-1	TRBV27	CASSFGGGFTEAFF
TRBJ1-5	TRBV4-1	CASSQALSGAQHF
TRBJ2-7	TRBV18	CASSPPTSREQYF
TRBJ2-3	TRBV7-2	CASSLEQISTDTQYF
TRBJ2-5	TRBV11-3	CASSRPSTGEGTQYF
TRBJ2-1	TRBV5-4	CASSLGTREGGEQFF
TRBJ1-2	TRBV9	CASSVGDRVGGYTF
TRBJ2-3	TRBV18	CASSPIADTQYF
TRBJ2-7	TRBV9	CASSVGQGVEQYF
TRBJ2-1	TRBV5-6	CASSFVSGGHEQFF
TRBJ2-7	TRBV11-2	CASSLKSGQGSYEQYF
TRBJ1-2	TRBV7-8	CASSLGSISGYGYTF
TRBJ2-7	TRBV5-6	CASSLATAYEQYF
TRBJ2-1	TRBV10-3	CAIRGGGENEQFF
TRBJ2-5	TRBV6-5	CASSYSEGLETQYF
TRBJ1-1	TRBV7-8	CASSLLEKGEAFF
TRBJ2-3	TRBV5-1	CASSLGRGTDTQYF
TRBJ2-3	TRBV5-1	CASSYHHRGESTGLSTDTQYF
TRBJ2-1	TRBV11-2	CASSFLAGARNEQFF
TRBJ1-2	TRBV29-1	CSVRQGASYGYTF
TRBJ2-3	TRBV30	CAWAGGDTQYF
TRBJ1-1	TRBV2	CASSPLGGRMVGNTEAFF
TRBJ2-5	TRBV5-4	CASSLNARRQETQYF
TRBJ2-7	TRBV9	CASSPRQHYEQYF
TRBJ2-7	TRBV9	CASSVEPDYEQYF
TRBJ2-7	TRBV5-6	CASSRGLAGSYEQYF
TRBJ2-1	TRBV4-3	CASSQGGNYNEQFF
TRBJ2-1	TRBV11-2	CASSLVTSNEQFF
TRBJ2-5	TRBV11-3	CASSLSTSGIFRETQYF
TRBJ2-1	TRBV5-6	CASSLAGPSEQFF
TRBJ1-2	TRBV14	CASSRTQGRGGYTF
TRBJ1-5	TRBV5-1	CASSLDRGDNQPQHF